This T cell receptor beta chain was identified in a study of technical replicates of blood from a few donors. The V end was cut by 5 bases, the J end by 1 base, with 8 bases between. This CDR3 spans 13 amino acids. Germline V lookup: CDR1 SGHTA, CDR2 FQGNSA. Clones were sequenced by immunoSEQ multiplex PCR, and TCRdb holds only the in-frame ones, with some missing. The table includes approximately 50,000 clones, around 94% detected once. The chain combines TRBV7-2 with TRBJ1-2, with unresolved D. This receptor was taken from a human donor in good health. The sample comprised T cells isolated from PBMCs. The CDR3 protein is CASSQLHNYGYTF. In DNA, the CDR3 is TGTGCCAGCAGCCAACTCCATAACTATGGCTACACCTTC.